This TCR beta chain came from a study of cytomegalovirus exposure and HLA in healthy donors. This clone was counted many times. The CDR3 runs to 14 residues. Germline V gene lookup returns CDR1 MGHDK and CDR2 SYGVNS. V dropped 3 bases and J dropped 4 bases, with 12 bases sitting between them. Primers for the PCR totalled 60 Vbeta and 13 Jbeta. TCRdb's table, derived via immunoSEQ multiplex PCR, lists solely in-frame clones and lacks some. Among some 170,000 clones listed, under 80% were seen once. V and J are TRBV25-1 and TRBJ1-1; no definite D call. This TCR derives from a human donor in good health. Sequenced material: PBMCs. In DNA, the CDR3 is TGTGCCAGCAGTGATGAGGAGAGTGGCACTGAAGCTTTCTTT. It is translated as CASSDEESGTEAFF. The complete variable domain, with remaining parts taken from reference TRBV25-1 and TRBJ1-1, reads EADIYQTPRYLVIGTGKKITLECSQTMGHDKMYWYQQDPGMELHLIHYSYGVNSTEKGDLSSESTVSRIRTEHFPLTLESARPSHTSQYLCASSDEESGTEAFFGQGTRLTVV.